This TCR beta chain was captured in a study of glioma-infiltrating T cells. Using RNA template, CDR3s of TCR alpha and beta were amplified with iRepertoire arm-PCR. TCRdb used MiXCR to reprocess the multiplex PCR reads, holding one entry per CDR3 protein. The table includes approximately 110,000 distinct CDR3 sequences, less than 30% detected once. Study observations and caveats: Only very few CDR3 sequences appeared in both tissue and blood. Gliomas, especially low-grade, showed above-expected tissue-blood divergence; non-neoplastic patients showed below.

This clonotype was detected only a few times. The antigen is unknown. The CDR3 has 14 amino acids. V lost 1 base and J lost 6; bases outside the gene matches: 5. Germline loops: CDR1 SGHVS, CDR2 FNYEAQ. The material sequenced was glioma tissue, nonneoplastic brain tissue, or PBMCs (not recorded which). The genes are TRBV7-6 and TRBJ2-7; 8 bases map to TRBD2. This clonotype was obtained from a human donor with low-grade glioma or glioblastoma, undergoing nonglioma brain surgery, or in good health (not recorded which). CDR3 DNA: TGTGCCAGCAGCTTAGGGCTAGCGGGCTTCGAGCAGTACTTC. Amino acid sequence: CASSLGLAGFEQYF.